This T cell receptor beta chain was recovered during a study of cytomegalovirus exposure and HLA in healthy donors. Study results and limitations: Investigators reported 150 to 200 TCR beta chains as tied to cytomegalovirus. In a later analysis, a missense DCLRE1C variant was linked to TCR beta V- and J-gene trimming. Rare TCR sequences predominated, though certain public TCRs were found in many donors.

On this clone: The antigen is not known.

PCR employed 60 Vbeta and 13 Jbeta primers. Sequencing was performed with immunoSEQ multiplex PCR; in TCRdb, only in-frame clones are kept and a portion is missing. Of some 120,000 clones listed, about 84% are singletons. This clonotype was sampled from a man between 18 and 35 years old in good health and CMV-seropositive. The sample taken for sequencing was PBMCs.

The CDR3 bases are TGTGCCAGCAGCGGGCCAGGGTTTGGGACCCAGTACTTC. Translated: CASSGPGFGTQYF. V gene TRBV14 combines with J gene TRBJ2-5; D possibly corresponds to TRBD1 (5 bases). The V and J ends lost 5 bases and 7 bases respectively, with 14 bases between them. Germline values: CDR1 SGHDN, CDR2 FVKESK. The CDR3 spans 13 residues.